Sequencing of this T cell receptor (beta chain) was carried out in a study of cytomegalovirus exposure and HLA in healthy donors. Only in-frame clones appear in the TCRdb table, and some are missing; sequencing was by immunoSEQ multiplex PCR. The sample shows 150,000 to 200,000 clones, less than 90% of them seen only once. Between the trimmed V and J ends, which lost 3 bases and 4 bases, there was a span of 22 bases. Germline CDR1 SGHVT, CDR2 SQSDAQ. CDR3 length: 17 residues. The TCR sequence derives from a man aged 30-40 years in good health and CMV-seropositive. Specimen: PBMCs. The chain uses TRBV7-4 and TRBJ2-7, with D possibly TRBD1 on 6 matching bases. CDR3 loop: CASSFPLEQGPQYEQYF. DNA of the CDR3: TGTGCCAGCAGCTTCCCCCTCGAACAGGGCCCCCAGTACGAGCAGTACTTC. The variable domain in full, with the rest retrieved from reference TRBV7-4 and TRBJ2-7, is GAGVSQSPRYKVAKRGRDVALRCDSISGHVTLYWYRQTLGQGSEVLTYSQSDAQRDKSGRPSGRFSAERPERSVSTLKIQRTEQGDSAVYLCASSFPLEQGPQYEQYFGPGTRLTVT.